The present T cell receptor beta chain was sequenced within a study of cytomegalovirus exposure and HLA in healthy donors. This clone occurred once. The antigen remains undetermined. Whole-study results and caveats: In a later analysis, around 18,000 TCR beta sequences were associated with HLA alleles at 0.05 false discovery rate. In an earlier analysis, in 620 or so donors, most V segments appeared productive either ~87% or ~30% of the time.

In the PCR, 60 Vbeta and 13 Jbeta primers were used. Some clones are missing from TCRdb's copy, which holds only in-frame ones; the method was immunoSEQ multiplex PCR. The data show over 120,000 clones, 70% to 85% seen once. Germline V CDR1 and CDR2: SGHNT, YENEEA. V was clipped by 5 bases and J by 5 bases, with 13 bases between them. This CDR3 region has 14 residues. This sequence was found in a woman aged 55-69 years in good health and CMV-seropositive. Sequenced: PBMCs. This rearrangement joins TRBV11-3 to TRBJ1-5; TRBD1 might be the D (5 bases). As DNA, the CDR3 is TGTGCCAGCAGCCCACGGGGGAGATATCAGCCCCAGCATTTT. It translates to CASSPRGRYQPQHF.